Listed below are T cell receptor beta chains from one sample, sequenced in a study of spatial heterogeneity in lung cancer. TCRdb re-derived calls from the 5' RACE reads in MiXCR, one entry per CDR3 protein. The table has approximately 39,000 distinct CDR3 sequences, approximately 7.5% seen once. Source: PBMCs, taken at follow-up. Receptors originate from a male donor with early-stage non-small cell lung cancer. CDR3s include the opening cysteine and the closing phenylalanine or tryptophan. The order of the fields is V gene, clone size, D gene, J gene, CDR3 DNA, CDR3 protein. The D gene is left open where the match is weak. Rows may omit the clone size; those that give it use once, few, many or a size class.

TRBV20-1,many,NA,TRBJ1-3,TGCAGTGCTAGAGATCGGACCAATGGAAACACCATATATTTT,CSARDRTNGNTIYF
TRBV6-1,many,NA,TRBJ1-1,TGTGCCAGCATGATTACAGAGAACACTGAAGCTTTCTTT,CASMITENTEAFF
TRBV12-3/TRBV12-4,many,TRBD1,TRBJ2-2,TGTGCCAGCAGTTTCCGGACAGGGAACACCGGGGAGCTGTTTTTT,CASSFRTGNTGELFF
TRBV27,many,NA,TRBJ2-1,TGTGCCAGCAGTCCCGACATCTACAATGAGCAGTTCTTC,CASSPDIYNEQFF
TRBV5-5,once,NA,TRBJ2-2,TGTGCCGGTATCCCGGGATCCGGGGAGCTGTTTTTT,CAGIPGSGELFF
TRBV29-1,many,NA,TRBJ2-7,TGCAGCGTTCCGGGGGCCACCTACGAGCAGTACTTC,CSVPGATYEQYF
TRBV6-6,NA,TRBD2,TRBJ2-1,TGTGCCAGCAGTTACGGGCTAGCGGGAGGTGAGCAGTTCTTC,CASSYGLAGGEQFF
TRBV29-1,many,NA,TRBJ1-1,TGCAGCGTTGAAGATCTTATGAACACTGAAGCTTTCTTT,CSVEDLMNTEAFF
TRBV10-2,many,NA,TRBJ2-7,TGCGCCAGCGCAGAGGACAGCCCCTACGAGCAGTACTTC,CASAEDSPYEQYF
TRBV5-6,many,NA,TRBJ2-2,TGTGCCAGCAGCTCCGGGACAACGAACACCGGGGAGCTGTTTTTT,CASSSGTTNTGELFF
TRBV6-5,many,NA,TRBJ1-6,TGTGCCAGCAGTGGACAGCCCTATAATTCACCCCTCCACTTT,CASSGQPYNSPLHF
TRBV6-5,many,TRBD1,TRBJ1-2,TGTGCCAGCAGTTACTCCAGGACAGGGGGCGGCTATGGCTACACCTTC,CASSYSRTGGGYGYTF
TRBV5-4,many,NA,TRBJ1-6,TGTGCCAGCAGCTTGAATCTCGATTCACCCCTCCACTTT,CASSLNLDSPLHF
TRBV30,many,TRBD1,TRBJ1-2,TGTGCCTGGAAACCTCAGGGGGGCGTTGACTATGGCTACACCTTC,CAWKPQGGVDYGYTF
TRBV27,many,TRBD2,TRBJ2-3,TGTGCCAGCAGTTCCTGGACCCTAGCGGGGGGACTCCACGGTGACACAGATACGCAGTATTTT,CASSSWTLAGGLHGDTDTQYF
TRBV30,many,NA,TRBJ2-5,TGTGCCTGGAGTAGAGGCGCCGAGACCCAGTACTTC,CAWSRGAETQYF
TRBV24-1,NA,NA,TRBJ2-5,TGTGCCACCAGTGATGCACAGGGAAGCCAAGAGACCCAGTACTTC,CATSDAQGSQETQYF
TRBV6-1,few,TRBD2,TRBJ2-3,TGTGCCAGCAGCGCCGGACTAGCGGGTACAGATACGCAGTATTTT,CASSAGLAGTDTQYF
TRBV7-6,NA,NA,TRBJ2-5,TGTGCCAGCAGCTTAGAGTCCAGGACTTACAGTTTGCAAGAGACCCAGTACTTC,CASSLESRTYSLQETQYF
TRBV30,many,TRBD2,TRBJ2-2,TGTGCCTGGAGTGCTAGCGGGGAAGGCACCGGGGAGCTGTTTTTT,CAWSASGEGTGELFF